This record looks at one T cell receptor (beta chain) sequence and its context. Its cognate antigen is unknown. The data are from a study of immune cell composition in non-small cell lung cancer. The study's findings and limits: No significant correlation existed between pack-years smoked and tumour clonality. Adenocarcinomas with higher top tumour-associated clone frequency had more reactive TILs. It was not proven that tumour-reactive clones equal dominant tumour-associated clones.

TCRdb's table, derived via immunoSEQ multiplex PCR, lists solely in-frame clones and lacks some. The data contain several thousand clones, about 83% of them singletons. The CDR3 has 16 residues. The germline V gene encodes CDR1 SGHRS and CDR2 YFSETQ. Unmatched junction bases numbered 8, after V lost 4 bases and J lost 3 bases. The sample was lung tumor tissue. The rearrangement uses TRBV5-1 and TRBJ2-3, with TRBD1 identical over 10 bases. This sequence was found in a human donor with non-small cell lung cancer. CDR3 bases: TGCGCCAGCAGCCGGGGACAGGGGCGGAGTACAGATACGCAGTATTTT. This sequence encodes CASSRGQGRSTDTQYF. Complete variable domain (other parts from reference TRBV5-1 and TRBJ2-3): KAGVTQTPRYLIKTRGQQVTLSCSPISGHRSVSWYQQTPGQGLQFLFEYFSETQRNKGNFPGRFSGRQFSNSRSEMNVSTLELGDSALYLCASSRGQGRSTDTQYFGPGTRLTVL.